This T cell receptor (beta chain) was captured by sequencing in a study of T cells in localized non-small cell lung cancer. The germline V gene has CDR1 MNHGY and CDR2 SAAAGT. This CDR3 is 14 amino acids long. Trimming removed 8 bases from V and 5 bases from J, with 18 bases in between. This clone has only a few counts. Its antigen is unknown. Produced via immunoSEQ multiplex PCR; TCRdb's table is partial and in-frame only. Of 4,000 or so clones detected, about 30% appear once; the ten largest clones hold under 15%. Points from the study as a whole: In uninvolved adjacent lung, T cell clonality reached its highest value, exceeding tumor. Sequencing involved a lone tumor region, leaving heterogeneity possible.

This clonotype originated in a man between 40 and 70 years old with stage II lung adenocarcinoma. The sample in question was lung tumor tissue, obtained before any cancer treatment. The rearrangement joins TRBV6-8 to TRBJ1-1; weak D call: TRBD1 (6 bases). CDR3 nucleotide sequence: TGTGCCAGCCACCCCCCAACAGGGCGGACTGAAGCTTTCTTT. This encodes CASHPPTGRTEAFF.